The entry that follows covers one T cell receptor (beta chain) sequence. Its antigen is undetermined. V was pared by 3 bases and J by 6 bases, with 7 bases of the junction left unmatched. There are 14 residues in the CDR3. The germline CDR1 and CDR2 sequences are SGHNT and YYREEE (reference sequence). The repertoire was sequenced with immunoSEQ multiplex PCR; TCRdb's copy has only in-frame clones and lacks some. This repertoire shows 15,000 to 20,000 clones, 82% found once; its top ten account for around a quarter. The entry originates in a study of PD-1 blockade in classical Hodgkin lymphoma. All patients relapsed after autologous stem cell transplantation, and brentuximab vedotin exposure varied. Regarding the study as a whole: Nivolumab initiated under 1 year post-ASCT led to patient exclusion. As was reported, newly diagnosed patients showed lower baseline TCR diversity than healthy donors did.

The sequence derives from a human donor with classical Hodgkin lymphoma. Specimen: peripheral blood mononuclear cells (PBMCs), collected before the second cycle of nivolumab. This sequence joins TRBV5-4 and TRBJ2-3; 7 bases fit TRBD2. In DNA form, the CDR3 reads TGTGCCAGCAGCTCGGGGGGACCCTACGATACGCAGTATTTT. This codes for CASSSGGPYDTQYF. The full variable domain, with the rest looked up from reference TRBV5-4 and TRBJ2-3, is ETGVTQSPTHLIKTRGQQVTLRCSSQSGHNTVSWYQQALGQGPQFIFQYYREEENGRGNFPPRFSGLQFPNYSSELNVNALELDDSALYLCASSSGGPYDTQYFGPGTRLTVL.